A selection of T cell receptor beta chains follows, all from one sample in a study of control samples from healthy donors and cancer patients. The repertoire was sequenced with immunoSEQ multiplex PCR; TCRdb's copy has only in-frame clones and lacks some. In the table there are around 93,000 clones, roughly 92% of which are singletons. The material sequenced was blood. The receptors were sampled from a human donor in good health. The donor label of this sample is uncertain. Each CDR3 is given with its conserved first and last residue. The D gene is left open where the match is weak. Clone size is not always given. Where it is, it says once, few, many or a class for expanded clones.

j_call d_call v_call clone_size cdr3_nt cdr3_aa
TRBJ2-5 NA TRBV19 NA TGTGCCAGTAGTATATTTGCAGAGAAGACCCAGTACTTC CASSIFAEKTQYF
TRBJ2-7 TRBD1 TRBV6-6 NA TGTGCCAGCACCCCCGAGGGGGACAGGGCTTACGGGCAGTACTTC CASTPEGDRAYGQYF
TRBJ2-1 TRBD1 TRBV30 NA TGTGCCTGGAGTGTACTGGGACAGGGCCGCTACAATGAGCAGTTCTTC CAWSVLGQGRYNEQFF
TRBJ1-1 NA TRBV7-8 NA TGTGCCAGCAGCTCTAGGGGAGGGCTGGGCACTGAAGCTTTCTTT CASSSRGGLGTEAFF
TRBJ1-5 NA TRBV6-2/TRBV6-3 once TGTGCCAGCAGTTACGGGGGCCTTGGGGGTCAGCCCCAGCATTTT CASSYGGLGGQPQHF
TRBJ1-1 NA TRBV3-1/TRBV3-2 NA TGTGCCAGCAGCCAAGAGGGGAACAGACCGAACACTGAAGCTTTCTTT CASSQEGNRPNTEAFF
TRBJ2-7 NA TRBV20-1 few TGCAGTGCTAGAGCGCCTGGTGAGCAGTACTTC CSARAPGEQYF
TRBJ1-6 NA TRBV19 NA TGTGCCAGTAGTATCAGGGTCGACACTCTCAATAATTCACCCCTCCACTTT CASSIRVDTLNNSPLHF
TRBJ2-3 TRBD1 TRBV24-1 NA TGTGCCACCAGTGACCCCCGCCCTGGGACAGGGAACACAGATACGCAGTATTTT CATSDPRPGTGNTDTQYF
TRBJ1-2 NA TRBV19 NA TGTGCCAGTAGTATTAACGGCAGGGTATTAAACTATGGCTACACCTTC CASSINGRVLNYGYTF
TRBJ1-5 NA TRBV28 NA TGTGCCAGCACTCTAGGGGGACCGGCTCAGCCCCAGCATTTT CASTLGGPAQPQHF
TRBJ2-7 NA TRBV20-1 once TGCAGTGCTATCGGGGGACACGAGCAGTACTTC CSAIGGHEQYF
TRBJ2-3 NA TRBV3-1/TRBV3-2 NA TGTGCCAGCAGCCTCAAAGGATCGCACACAGATACGCAGTATTTT CASSLKGSHTDTQYF
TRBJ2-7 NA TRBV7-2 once TGTGCCAGCACCCCTAGGGGGGGGCTCTACGAGCAGTACTTC CASTPRGGLYEQYF
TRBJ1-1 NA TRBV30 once TGTGCCTGGAGGTTCGGGCTAAACACTGAAGCTTTCTTT CAWRFGLNTEAFF
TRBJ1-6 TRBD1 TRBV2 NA TGTGCCAGCATGCCGGCTTCCAGGGGGTCCCTCCACTTT CASMPASRGSLHF
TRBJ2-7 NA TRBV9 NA TGTGCCAGCAGCCCGACGGAGGTCAGGCGGTACGAGCAGTACTTC CASSPTEVRRYEQYF
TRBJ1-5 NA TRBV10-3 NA TGTGCCATCAGTGAGTCGGGGGGCTCGTATCAGCCCCAGCATTTT CAISESGGSYQPQHF
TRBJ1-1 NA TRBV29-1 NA TGCAGCGTTGAGGACGGTGAAGCTTTCTTT CSVEDGEAFF
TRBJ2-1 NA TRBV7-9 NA TGTGCCAGCAGCTTTAAGGGTTCTTCCTACAATGAGCAGTTCTTC CASSFKGSSYNEQFF
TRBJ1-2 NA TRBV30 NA TGTGCCTGGAGTGCACAGGATCTGCACACCTTC CAWSAQDLHTF
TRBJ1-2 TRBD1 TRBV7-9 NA TGTGCCAGCAGCTTCGGTCTTAGCGGACAGGGGTCTGGTGGCTACACCTTC CASSFGLSGQGSGGYTF
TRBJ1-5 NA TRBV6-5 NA TGTGCCAGCAGTTCCTCCACGTCGCAGCCCCAGCATTTT CASSSSTSQPQHF
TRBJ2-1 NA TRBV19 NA TGTGCCAGTACAATTTTCGGTGGGTCCTACAATGAGCAGTTCTTC CASTIFGGSYNEQFF
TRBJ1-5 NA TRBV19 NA TGTGCCAGTAGTATCACTTACGGTCAGCCCCAGCATTTT CASSITYGQPQHF
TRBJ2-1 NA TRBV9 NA TGTGCCAGCAGCGTAGAGACTAAGGGCGAGCAGTTCTTC CASSVETKGEQFF
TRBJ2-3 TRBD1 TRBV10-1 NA TGCGCCAGCAGTGAGTCGAAGGGGGCAATGGCAGATACGCAGTATTTT CASSESKGAMADTQYF
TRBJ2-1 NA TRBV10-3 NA TGTGCCGTCGGACAGTACAATGAGCAGTTCTTC CAVGQYNEQFF
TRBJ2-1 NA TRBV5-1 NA TGCGCCAGCGCGGCGGGTTTCTACAATGAGCAGTTCTTC CASAAGFYNEQFF
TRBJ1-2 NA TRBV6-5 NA TGTGCCAGCAGCCACCTTGAGGAGAGGTATGGCTACACCTTC CASSHLEERYGYTF
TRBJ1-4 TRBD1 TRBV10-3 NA TGTGCCATCAGTGAGGGGGGGACAGGGACAACTAATGAAAAACTGTTTTTT CAISEGGTGTTNEKLFF
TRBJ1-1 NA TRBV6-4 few TGTGCCAGCAGTAACACTAACAGGGTTTCTGAAGCTTTCTTT CASSNTNRVSEAFF
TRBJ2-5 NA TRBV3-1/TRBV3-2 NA TGTGCCAGCAGCCAAACGCAAGAGACCCAGTACTTC CASSQTQETQYF
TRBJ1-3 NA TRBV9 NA TGTGCCAGCAGCGGCCGACCAGGGTGGGGACATGGAAACACCATATATTTT CASSGRPGWGHGNTIYF
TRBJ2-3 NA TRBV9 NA TGTGCCAGCAGCGTAGAGCCGGGTGGAGATACGCAGTATTTT CASSVEPGGDTQYF
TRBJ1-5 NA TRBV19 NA TGTGCCAGTAGTATGTTAGAAAAAAGGGATCAGCCCCAGCATTTT CASSMLEKRDQPQHF
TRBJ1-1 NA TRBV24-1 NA TGTGCCACCAGTGAGGGGGGAACGATAACTGAAGCTTTCTTT CATSEGGTITEAFF
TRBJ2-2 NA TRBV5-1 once TGCGCCAGCAGACCCGCAGGGGAAAACACCGGGGAGCTGTTTTTT CASRPAGENTGELFF
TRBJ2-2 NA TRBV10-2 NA TGCGCCAGCAGTGACTCCAGCAGCGGGCGAACCGGGGAGCTGTTTTTT CASSDSSSGRTGELFF
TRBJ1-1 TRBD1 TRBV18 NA TGTGCCAGCTCACCAGGCAGGGGGGGTACTGAAGCTTTCTTT CASSPGRGGTEAFF
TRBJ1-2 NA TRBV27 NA TGTGCCAGCAGACGGACCGCCTCGAACAACTATGGCTACACCTTC CASRRTASNNYGYTF
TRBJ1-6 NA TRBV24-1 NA TGTGCCACCTCCTTAGGCCGCTCGGGCCTCCACTTT CATSLGRSGLHF
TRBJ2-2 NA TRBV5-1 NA TGCGCCAGCAGCTTGGTGGGTGGCACCGGGGAGCTGTTTTTT CASSLVGGTGELFF
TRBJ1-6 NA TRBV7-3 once TGTGCCAGCAGCTCTCGAGACCGTACTAGCTCCTATAATTCACCCCTCCACTTT CASSSRDRTSSYNSPLHF
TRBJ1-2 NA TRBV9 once TGTGCCAGCAGCGTAGGTGATTTACCGGGCTATGGCTACACCTTC CASSVGDLPGYGYTF
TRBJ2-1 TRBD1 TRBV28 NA TGTGCCAGCAAACTCCCGGGACAGGGATCCTTAGTAGCTAATGAGCAGTTCTTC CASKLPGQGSLVANEQFF
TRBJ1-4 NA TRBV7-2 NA TGTGCCGGCAGCTTGACAGCAACTAATGAAAAACTGTTTTTT CAGSLTATNEKLFF
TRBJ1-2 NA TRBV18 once TGTGCCAGCTCACCCGGGAGAAGATATGGCTACACCTTC CASSPGRRYGYTF
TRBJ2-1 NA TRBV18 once TGTGCCAGCTCACCACCGGGGGGGCCCTACAATGAGCAGTTCTTC CASSPPGGPYNEQFF
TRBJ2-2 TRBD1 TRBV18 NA TGTGCCAGCTCAGAATCGGGACAGGGTCTATCCGGGGAGCTGTTTTTT CASSESGQGLSGELFF
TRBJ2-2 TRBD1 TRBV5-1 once TGCGCCAGCAGCTTTCATCGGGACAGGGGGCTTTTGGGCACCGGGGAGCTGTTTTTT CASSFHRDRGLLGTGELFF
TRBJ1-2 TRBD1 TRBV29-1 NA TGCAGCGTGGGACAGGGCAAAGCTAACTATGGCTACACCTTC CSVGQGKANYGYTF